This T cell receptor (beta chain) is from a study of T cell changes during pregnancy in multiple sclerosis. This CDR3 has 14 amino acids. Trimming shortened V by 7 bases and J by 6 bases, and 18 bases separated the two germline ends. Germline CDR1 LNHDA, CDR2 SQIVND (reference sequence). The protocol was immunoSEQ multiplex PCR, while the TCRdb copy is restricted to in-frame clones and leaves out a portion. The sample has fewer than 85,000 clones, roughly 96% seen once. This clone was seen a single time. The sample consisted of peripheral blood, taken in the second trimester of pregnancy. The TCR was taken from a female donor with multiple sclerosis, enrolled in a pregnancy study. The rearrangement uses TRBV19 and TRBJ1-1; D possibly corresponds to TRBD1 (6 bases). The CDR3 here is CASNPGTLAAEAFF. The CDR3 bases are TGTGCCAGTAACCCCGGGACATTAGCCGCTGAAGCTTTCTTT.